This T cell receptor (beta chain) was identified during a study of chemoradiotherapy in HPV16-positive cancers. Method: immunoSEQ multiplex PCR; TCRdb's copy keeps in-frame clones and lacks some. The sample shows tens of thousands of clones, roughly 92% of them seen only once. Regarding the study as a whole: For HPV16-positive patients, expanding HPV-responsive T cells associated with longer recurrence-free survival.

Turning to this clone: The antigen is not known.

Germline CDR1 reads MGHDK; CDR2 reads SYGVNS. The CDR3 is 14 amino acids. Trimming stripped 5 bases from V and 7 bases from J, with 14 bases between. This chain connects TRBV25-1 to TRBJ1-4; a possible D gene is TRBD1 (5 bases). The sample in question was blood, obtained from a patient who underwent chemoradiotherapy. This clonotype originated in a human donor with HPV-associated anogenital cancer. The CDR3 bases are TGTGCCAGCAGTCCCGGGACTGGAGGTGAAAAACTGTTTTTT. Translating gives CASSPGTGGEKLFF.